This note documents a single T cell receptor (beta chain) sequence. Antigen: not known. Sequence at one end of the junction differs from germline and may be a read error. The data stem from a study of Graves' ophthalmopathy and Graves' hyperthyroidism. Study overall: The term stable hyperthyroidism indicated an absence of ophthalmopathy within 18 months of follow-up. Findings of the study overall: A 13-signature model separated ophthalmopathy from stable hyperthyroidism, reaching around 89% sensitivity and roughly 84% specificity cross-validated.

Each hyperthyroidism patient was newly diagnosed, with under 2 months' duration, and aged 18 to 65. RNA transcripts served as template for amplifying TCR beta CDR3 sequences. The first-round RT-PCR employed HTBI primers together with the Qiagen OneStep RT-PCR kit. A multiplex PCR was then performed as the second round. TCRdb itself ran the multiplex PCR reads through MiXCR, one entry per CDR3 protein. The sample shows 500,000 to 700,000 distinct CDR3 sequences, roughly 39% of them seen only once. Germline lookup yields CDR1 SGHTA and CDR2 FQGTGA. The CDR3 sequence is 16 residues long. This receptor was taken from an adult man with Graves' hyperthyroidism. Sequenced material: peripheral blood or thyroid tissue (not recorded which). The chain has TRBV7-3 and TRBJ2-5, with a possible D match to TRBD2 (5 bases). CDR3 loop: CASSPSARENQGTQYF. The CDR3 nucleotides are TGTGCCAGCAGCCCAAGCGCGAGGGAAAACCAAGGGACCCAGTACTTC.